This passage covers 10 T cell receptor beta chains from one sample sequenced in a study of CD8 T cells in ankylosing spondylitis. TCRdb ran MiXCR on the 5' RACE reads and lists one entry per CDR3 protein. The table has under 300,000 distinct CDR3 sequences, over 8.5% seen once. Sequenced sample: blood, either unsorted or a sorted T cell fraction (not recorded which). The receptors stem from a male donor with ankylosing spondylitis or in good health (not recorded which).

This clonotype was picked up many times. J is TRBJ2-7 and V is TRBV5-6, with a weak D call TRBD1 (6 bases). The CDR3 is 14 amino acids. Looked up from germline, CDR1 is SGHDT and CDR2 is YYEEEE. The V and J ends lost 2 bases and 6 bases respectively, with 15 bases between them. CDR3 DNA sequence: TGTGCCAGCAGCTTAGCCAGGGGTCGCGGCGAGCAGTACTTC. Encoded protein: CASSLARGRGEQYF.

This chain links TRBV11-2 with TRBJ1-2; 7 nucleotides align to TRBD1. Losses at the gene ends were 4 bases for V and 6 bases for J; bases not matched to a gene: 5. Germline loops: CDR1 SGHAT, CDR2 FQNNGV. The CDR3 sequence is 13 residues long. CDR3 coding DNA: TGTGCCAGCAGCTGGACAGGCCTCGATGGCTACACCTTC. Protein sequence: CASSWTGLDGYTF.

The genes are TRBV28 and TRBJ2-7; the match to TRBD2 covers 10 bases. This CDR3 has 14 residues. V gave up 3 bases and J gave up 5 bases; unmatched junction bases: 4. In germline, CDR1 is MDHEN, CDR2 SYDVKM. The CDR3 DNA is TGTGCCAGCAGTTTCCAAGCGGGAGGGGACGAGCAGTACTTC. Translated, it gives CASSFQAGGDEQYF.

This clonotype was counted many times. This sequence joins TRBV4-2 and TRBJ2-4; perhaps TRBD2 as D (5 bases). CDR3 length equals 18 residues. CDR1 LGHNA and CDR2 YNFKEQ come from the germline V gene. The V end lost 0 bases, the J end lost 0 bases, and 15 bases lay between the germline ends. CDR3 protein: CASSQDRERGIAKNIQYF. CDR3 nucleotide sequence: TGTGCCAGCAGCCAAGATCGTGAACGGGGAATAGCCAAAAACATTCAGTACTTC.

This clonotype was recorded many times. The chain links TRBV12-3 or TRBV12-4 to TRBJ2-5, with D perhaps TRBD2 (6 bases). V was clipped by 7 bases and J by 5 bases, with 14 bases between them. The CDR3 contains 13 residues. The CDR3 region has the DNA TGTGCCAGCACTATAGGAGGGACTGAGACCCAGTACTTC. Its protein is CASTIGGTETQYF.

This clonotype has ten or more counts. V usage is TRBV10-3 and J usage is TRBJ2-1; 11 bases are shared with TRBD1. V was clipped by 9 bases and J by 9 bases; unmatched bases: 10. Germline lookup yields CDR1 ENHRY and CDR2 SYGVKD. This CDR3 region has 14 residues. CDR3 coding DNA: TGTGCCATACAGCCGGGACAGGGGGTCGGTGAGCAGTTCTTC. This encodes CAIQPGQGVGEQFF.

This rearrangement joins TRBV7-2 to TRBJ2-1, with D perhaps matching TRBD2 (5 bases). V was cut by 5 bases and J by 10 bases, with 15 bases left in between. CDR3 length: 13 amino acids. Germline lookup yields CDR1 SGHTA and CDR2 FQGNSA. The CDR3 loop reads CASSQTRGGEQFF. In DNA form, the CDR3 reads TGTGCCAGCAGCCAGACGCGAGGCGGGGAGCAGTTCTTC.

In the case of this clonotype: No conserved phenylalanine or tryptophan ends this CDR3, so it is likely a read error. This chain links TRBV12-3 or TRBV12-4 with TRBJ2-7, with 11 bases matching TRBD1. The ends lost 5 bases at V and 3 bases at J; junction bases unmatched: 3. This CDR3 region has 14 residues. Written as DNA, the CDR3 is TGTGCCAGCAGTATTGGGACAGGGGGCTACGAGCAGTACCTC. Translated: CASSIGTGGYEQYL.

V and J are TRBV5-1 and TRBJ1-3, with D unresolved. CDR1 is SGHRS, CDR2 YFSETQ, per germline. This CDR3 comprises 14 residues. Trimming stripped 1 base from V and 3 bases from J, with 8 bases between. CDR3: CASSLTPFGNTIYF. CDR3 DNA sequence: TGCGCCAGCAGCTTGACCCCTTTTGGAAACACCATATATTTT.

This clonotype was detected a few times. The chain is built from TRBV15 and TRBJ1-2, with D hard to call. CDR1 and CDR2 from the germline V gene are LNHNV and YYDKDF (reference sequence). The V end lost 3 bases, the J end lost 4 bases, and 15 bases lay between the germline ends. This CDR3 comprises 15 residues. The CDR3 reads CATSSTDIDPYGYTF. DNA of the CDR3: TGTGCCACCAGCAGTACAGATATCGACCCCTATGGCTACACCTTC.